The clone carrying this TCR beta chain has ten or more counts. What it binds is unknown. This specimen belongs to a study of early T cells in non-severe SARS-CoV-2 infection. Study-wide results and caveats: CD4 and private specificities were missed by VDJdb matching, which favored anti-spike CD8 responses.

TCRdb re-called the 5' RACE reads with MiXCR, one entry per CDR3 protein. The sample records about 58,000 distinct CDR3 sequences, about an eighth being singletons. Losses at the gene ends were 7 bases for V and 5 bases for J; bases not matched to a gene: 9. Germline V lookup: CDR1 MRHNA, CDR2 SNTAGT. The CDR3 is 16 residues long. The chain recombines TRBV6-4 with TRBJ2-1, with 12 bases that match TRBD2. The receptor comes from an adult who was a healthcare worker with PCR-confirmed SARS-CoV-2 infection or an uninfected control (not recorded which). Specimen: whole blood. CDR3 in amino acids: CASTPPLAGGNNEQFF. For the CDR3, the DNA is TGTGCCAGCACCCCCCCTCTAGCGGGAGGGAACAATGAGCAGTTCTTC.